This entry lists 20 T cell receptor beta chains sequenced from one sample in a study of blood T cell repertoires in COVID-19. Sequencing was performed with immunoSEQ multiplex PCR; in TCRdb, only in-frame clones are kept and a portion is missing. The sample has 50,000 to 55,000 clones, around 86% seen once. Sequenced: peripheral blood. The receptors originated from a man in his forties or fifties with active COVID-19.

The chain is built from TRBV2 and TRBJ2-7, with a weak D call TRBD2 (5 bases). Germline V CDR1 and CDR2: SNHLY, FYNNEI. This CDR3 comprises 16 residues. V lost 7 bases, J lost 4 bases, and 23 bases lay in between. The CDR3 DNA follows: TGTGCCAGCAACAGAAACGGGATTCTCGAGGGTTACGAGCAGTACTTC. It specifies CASNRNGILEGYEQYF.

V usage is TRBV12-3 or TRBV12-4 and J usage is TRBJ2-5, with 7 bases fitting TRBD2. The V gene end was trimmed by 8 bases and the J gene end by 5 bases; junction bases not matched to a gene: 8. This CDR3 is built from 13 residues. DNA of the CDR3: TGTGCCAGCCATTTAACCGGGGGGGAGACCCAGTACTTC. This gives the protein CASHLTGGETQYF.

This clone came up once. The V call is TRBV3-1 (or the pseudogene TRBV3-2), the J call TRBJ2-2; 7 nucleotides agree with TRBD2. Germline loops: CDR1 LGHDT, CDR2 YNNKEL (reference sequence). CDR3 length equals 13 residues. The V segment lost 8 bases and the J segment 4 bases; nucleotides outside the gene matches: 4. In DNA form, the CDR3 reads TGTGCCAGCCTACTAGCGTTCACCGGGGAGCTGTTTTTT. As protein: CASLLAFTGELFF.

J is TRBJ2-3 and V is TRBV5-1; no firm D call. Per the germline V gene, CDR1 is SGHRS and CDR2 is YFSETQ. V was clipped by 6 bases and J by 1 base, with 18 bases between them. The CDR3 covers 16 residues. The CDR3 region has the DNA TGCGCCAGCAACCCAAATTGGGCTGGTGGCACAGATACGCAGTATTTT. Residues: CASNPNWAGGTDTQYF.

The CDR3 region is CASSVDRPSFLAGVDNEQFF. For the CDR3, the DNA is TGTGCCAGCTCGGTGGACAGACCCTCCTTCCTAGCGGGAGTCGACAATGAGCAGTTCTTC. The rearrangement links TRBV18 to TRBJ2-1, with 10 bases lining up with TRBD2. Per germline, CDR1 KGHSH and CDR2 LQKENI. J was trimmed by 5 bases and V by 6 bases; bases with no gene match: 22. There are 20 residues in the CDR3.

This clone showed up just once. This chain joins TRBV5-8 and TRBJ2-2; possibly TRBD1 for D (6 bases). CDR1 SGHTS and CDR2 YDEGEE come from the germline V gene. The ends were cut back, 2 bases at V and 7 bases at J, with 12 bases in the middle. There are 14 residues in the CDR3. This chain's CDR3 is CASSFGTKGGELFF. CDR3 coding DNA: TGTGCCAGCAGCTTCGGGACAAAGGGCGGGGAGCTGTTTTTT.

V gene TRBV19 combines with J gene TRBJ1-2; 7 positions match TRBD1. Germline V lookup: CDR1 LNHDA, CDR2 SQIVND (reference sequence). The CDR3 spans 14 residues. V was clipped by 6 bases and J by 6 bases; unmatched bases: 10. CDR3 sequence: CASRNDRVWNGYTF. CDR3 bases: TGTGCCAGTAGGAACGACAGGGTCTGGAATGGCTACACCTTC.

The V and J genes are TRBV7-9 and TRBJ2-1; D remains ambiguous. V was shortened by 5 bases and J by 1 base, with 18 bases between the two germline ends. The CDR3 extends over 17 amino acids. From germline, CDR1 is SEHNR and CDR2 FQNEAQ (reference sequence). The CDR3 DNA follows: TGTGCCAGCAGCCCCCCACTGCGCTATATATCCTACAATGAGCAGTTCTTC. Protein product: CASSPPLRYISYNEQFF. The full variable domain, completed using reference TRBV7-9 and TRBJ2-1, is DTGVSQNPRHKITKRGQNVTFRCDPISEHNRLYWYRQTLGQGPEFLTYFQNEAQLEKSRLLSDRFSAERPKGSFSTLEIQRTEQGDSAMYLCASSPPLRYISYNEQFFGPGTRLTVL.

The CDR3 loop reads CASSRGLAGVGEETQYF. CDR3 nucleotides: TGCGCCAGCAGCAGAGGACTAGCGGGAGTAGGAGAAGAGACCCAGTACTTC. The chain links TRBV5-1 to TRBJ2-5; 13 nucleotides agree with TRBD2. Germline values: CDR1 SGHRS, CDR2 YFSETQ. This CDR3 contains 17 residues. The V segment lost 4 bases and the J segment 3 bases; nucleotides outside the gene matches: 9. The whole variable domain, remainder taken from reference TRBV5-1 and TRBJ2-5, is KAGVTQTPRYLIKTRGQQVTLSCSPISGHRSVSWYQQTPGQGLQFLFEYFSETQRNKGNFPGRFSGRQFSNSRSEMNVSTLELGDSALYLCASSRGLAGVGEETQYFGPGTRLLVL.

This clone appeared once. The chain uses TRBV12-5 and TRBJ1-4, with TRBD1 as a possible D gene (6 bases). Trimming removed 7 bases from V and 3 bases from J, with 21 bases in between. This CDR3 is built from 17 residues. The germline gives CDR1 LGHNT, CDR2 FRNRAP. CDR3 sequence (DNA): TGTGCTAGTGCAATCGGGCAGGGAGCAGGGGCTAATGAAAAACTGTTTTTT. Its protein is CASAIGQGAGANEKLFF.

The V call is TRBV19, the J call TRBJ2-2; 10 nucleotides align to TRBD2. The length of the CDR3 is 14 residues. V was pared by 5 bases and J by 5 bases, with 2 bases of the junction left unmatched. The germline V gene has CDR1 LNHDA and CDR2 SQIVND (reference sequence). CDR3 sequence: CASSQTSGTGELFF. The CDR3 DNA is TGTGCCAGTAGTCAGACTAGCGGGACCGGGGAGCTGTTTTTT.

This rearrangement joins TRBV7-9 to TRBJ1-6; weak D call: TRBD1 (6 bases). CDR3 length: 15 amino acids. Germline CDR1 is SEHNR and CDR2 is FQNEAQ (reference sequence). The germline V and J ends were trimmed by 4 bases and 3 bases, with 10 bases remaining between them. DNA for the CDR3: TGTGCCAGCAGCTGGATACAGGGCTATAATTCACCCCTCCACTTT. This encodes CASSWIQGYNSPLHF.

CDR3 DNA: TGCGCCAGCAGCCAAGACCCAGGGTTGGTAAATGAGCAGTTCTTC. Its translation: CASSQDPGLVNEQFF. The chain links TRBV4-3 to TRBJ2-1; the D gene is possibly TRBD1 (5 bases). This CDR3 comprises 15 residues. V was trimmed by 0 bases and J by 7 bases, leaving 13 bases between them. Germline CDR1 LGHNA, CDR2 YSLEER.

The gene calls are TRBV5-4 and TRBJ2-7; 10 bases match TRBD2. V lost 4 bases and J lost 2; bases outside the gene matches: 6. The germline CDR1 and CDR2 sequences are SGHNT and YYREEE (reference sequence). The CDR3 runs 15 residues. CDR3 sequence: CASSAELAGPYEQYF. The CDR3 bases are TGTGCCAGCAGCGCCGAACTAGCGGGGCCCTACGAGCAGTACTTC.

V usage is TRBV30 and J usage is TRBJ1-5; TRBD1 might be the D (6 bases). The CDR3 is 14 amino acids. Germline CDR1 reads GTSNPN; CDR2 reads SVGIG (reference sequence). V was shortened by 2 bases and J by 5 bases, with 13 bases between the two germline ends. The CDR3 region is CAWSQDSTDQPQHF. CDR3 DNA: TGTGCCTGGAGTCAGGACAGCACTGATCAGCCCCAGCATTTT.

In this sample, this clone turned up once. The chain combines TRBV25-1 with TRBJ1-2; D is unresolved. There are 12 residues in the CDR3. The V gene's germline CDR1 is MGHDK and CDR2 SYGVNS. V lost 4 bases and J 6 bases, leaving 9 bases between the germline ends. Here the CDR3 DNA reads TGTGCCAGCAGTGGCCGCGGGGATGGCTACACCTTC. Protein product: CASSGRGDGYTF.

This sequence joins TRBV5-6 and TRBJ2-7; tentatively, D is TRBD2 (6 bases). With 4 bases removed from V and 3 bases from J, the gap between germline ends came to 8 bases. The CDR3 totals 12 residues. Per the germline V gene, CDR1 is SGHDT and CDR2 is YYEEEE. DNA for the CDR3: TGTGCCAGCAGCGGGAGGAACTACGAGCAGTACTTC. It codes for CASSGRNYEQYF.

The chain has TRBV9 and TRBJ2-1; 13 bases are a match to TRBD2. CDR1 is SGDLS, CDR2 YYNGEE, per germline. J was trimmed by 4 bases and V by 6 bases; bases with no gene match: 7. The CDR3 has 16 residues. The DNA of the CDR3 is TGTGCCAGCACCCAGACTAGCGGGGGGCCATACAATGAGCAGTTCTTC. Translation gives CASTQTSGGPYNEQFF.

The chain couples TRBV10-3 to TRBJ1-5, with 7 bases lining up with TRBD1. The CDR3 is 15 amino acids. Germline CDR1 reads ENHRY; CDR2 reads SYGVKD. V was pared by 0 bases and J by 3 bases, with 2 bases of the junction left unmatched. The CDR3, as DNA: TGTGCCATCAGTGAGTCGGGACAGAACAATCAGCCCCAGCATTTT. This sequence encodes CAISESGQNNQPQHF.

This chain links TRBV10-3 with TRBJ2-3, with 14 positions matching TRBD2. Germline-derived CDR1 and CDR2 are ENHRY and SYGVKD. The CDR3 totals 16 residues. V was clipped by 6 bases and J by 5 bases; unmatched bases: 7. In nucleotides, the CDR3 is TGTGCCATCAGCGCCGGACTAGCGGGGGGTGGAGATACGCAGTATTTT. Amino acids: CAISAGLAGGGDTQYF.